This T cell receptor beta chain was identified during a study of blood T cells in healthy people across ages. Study results and caveats: Per million T cells, TCR beta diversity dropped roughly linearly as age increased.

CDR1 is SGHAT, CDR2 FQNNGV, per germline. This CDR3 has 14 residues. The V end lost 0 bases, the J end lost 6 bases, and 9 bases lay between the germline ends. PCR was performed a second time for roughly 7 to 12 cycles using a sample-barcoded 5' primer and a J-beta primer mix. In TCRdb, the 5' RACE reads were re-called with MiXCR into one record per CDR3 protein. The table includes 600,000 to 850,000 distinct CDR3 sequences, approximately 39% detected once. Remarks on this clonotype: Its antigen is unidentified. A much larger clone lies a single base off, so this may be a read error.

The chain joins TRBV11-2 to TRBJ2-1; no definite D call. Specimen: blood. This sequence originates from a woman aged 55-69 years in good health. DNA for the CDR3: TGTGCCAGCAGCTTAGAAAGCGCCTTCAATGAGCAGTTCTTC. As protein: CASSLESAFNEQFF.